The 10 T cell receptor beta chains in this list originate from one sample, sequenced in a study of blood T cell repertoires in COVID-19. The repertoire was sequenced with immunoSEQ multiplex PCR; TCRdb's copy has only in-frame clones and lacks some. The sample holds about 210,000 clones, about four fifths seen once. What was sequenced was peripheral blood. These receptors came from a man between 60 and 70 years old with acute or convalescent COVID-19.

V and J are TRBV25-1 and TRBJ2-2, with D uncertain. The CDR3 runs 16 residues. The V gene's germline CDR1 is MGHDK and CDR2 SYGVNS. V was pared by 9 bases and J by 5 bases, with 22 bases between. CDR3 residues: CASQIAQSGWTGELFF. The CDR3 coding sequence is TGTGCCAGTCAAATAGCTCAGAGTGGATGGACCGGGGAGCTGTTTTTT.

The CDR3 sequence is CASGLVRTGGTEAFF. CDR3 nucleotides: TGTGCTAGTGGTTTGGTAAGGACAGGGGGGACTGAAGCTTTCTTT. The rearrangement links TRBV12-5 to TRBJ1-1, with 10 nucleotides matching TRBD1. The J segment lost 5 bases and the V segment lost 0 bases, leaving 3 bases of the junction unmatched. Germline loops: CDR1 LGHNT, CDR2 FRNRAP. The CDR3 runs 15 residues.

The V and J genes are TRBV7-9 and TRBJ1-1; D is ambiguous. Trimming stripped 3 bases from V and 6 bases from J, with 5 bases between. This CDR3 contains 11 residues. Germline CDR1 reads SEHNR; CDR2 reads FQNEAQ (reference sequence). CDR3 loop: CASSFGAEAFF. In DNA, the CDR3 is TGTGCCAGCAGCTTTGGAGCTGAAGCTTTCTTT.

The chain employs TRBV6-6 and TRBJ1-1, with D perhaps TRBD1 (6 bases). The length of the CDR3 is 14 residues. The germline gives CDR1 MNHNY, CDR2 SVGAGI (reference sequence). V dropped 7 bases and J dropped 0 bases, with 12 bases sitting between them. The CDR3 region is CASNLGGLNTEAFF. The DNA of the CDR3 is TGTGCCAGCAACTTAGGGGGTCTGAACACTGAAGCTTTCTTT.

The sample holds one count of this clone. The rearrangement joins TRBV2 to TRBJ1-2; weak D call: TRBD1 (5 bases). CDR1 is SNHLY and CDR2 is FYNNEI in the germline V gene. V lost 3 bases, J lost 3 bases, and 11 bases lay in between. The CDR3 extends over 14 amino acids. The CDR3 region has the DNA TGTGCCAGCAGTGATGCGAGCAGGGACTATGGCTACACCTTC. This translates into CASSDASRDYGYTF.

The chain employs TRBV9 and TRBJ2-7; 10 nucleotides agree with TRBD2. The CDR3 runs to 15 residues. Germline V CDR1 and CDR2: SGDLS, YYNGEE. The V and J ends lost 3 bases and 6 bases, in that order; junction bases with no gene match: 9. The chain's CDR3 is CASSGPSGSFSEQYF. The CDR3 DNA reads TGTGCCAGCAGCGGCCCTAGCGGGAGTTTTTCCGAGCAGTACTTC.

The CDR3, as DNA: TGTGCCAGTTCTTTAGGGGGTGATTCACCCCTCCACTTT. This encodes CASSLGGDSPLHF. This chain joins TRBV7-9 and TRBJ1-6; tentative D call: TRBD1 (6 bases). This CDR3 region has 13 residues. CDR1 SEHNR and CDR2 FQNEAQ come from the germline V gene (reference sequence). V lost 9 bases to trimming and J lost 8 bases, with 14 bases between them.

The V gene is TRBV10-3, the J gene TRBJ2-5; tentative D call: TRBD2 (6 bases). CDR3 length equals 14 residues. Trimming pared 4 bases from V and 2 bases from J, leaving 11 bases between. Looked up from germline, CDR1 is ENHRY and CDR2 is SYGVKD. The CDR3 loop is CAISGASVQETQYF. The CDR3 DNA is TGTGCCATCAGTGGGGCTAGCGTACAAGAGACCCAGTACTTC.

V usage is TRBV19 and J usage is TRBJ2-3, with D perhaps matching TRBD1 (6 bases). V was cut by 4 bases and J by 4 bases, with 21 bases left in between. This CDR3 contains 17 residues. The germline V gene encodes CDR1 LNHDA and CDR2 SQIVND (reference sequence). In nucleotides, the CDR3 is TGTGCCAGTAGTACACCCCCCGGCAGGGGAAAGCCAGATACGCAGTATTTT. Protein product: CASSTPPGRGKPDTQYF.

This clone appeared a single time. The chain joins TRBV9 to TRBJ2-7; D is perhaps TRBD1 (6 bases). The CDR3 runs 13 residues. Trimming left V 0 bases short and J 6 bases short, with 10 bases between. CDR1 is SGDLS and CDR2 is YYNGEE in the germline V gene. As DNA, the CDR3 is TGTGCCAGCAGCGTAGACAGGGTCGGCGAGCAGTACTTC. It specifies CASSVDRVGEQYF. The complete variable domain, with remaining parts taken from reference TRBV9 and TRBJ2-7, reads DSGVTQTPKHLITATGQRVTLRCSPRSGDLSVYWYQQSLDQGLQFLIQYYNGEERAKGNILERFSAQQFPDLHSELNLSSLELGDSALYFCASSVDRVGEQYFGPGTRLTVT.